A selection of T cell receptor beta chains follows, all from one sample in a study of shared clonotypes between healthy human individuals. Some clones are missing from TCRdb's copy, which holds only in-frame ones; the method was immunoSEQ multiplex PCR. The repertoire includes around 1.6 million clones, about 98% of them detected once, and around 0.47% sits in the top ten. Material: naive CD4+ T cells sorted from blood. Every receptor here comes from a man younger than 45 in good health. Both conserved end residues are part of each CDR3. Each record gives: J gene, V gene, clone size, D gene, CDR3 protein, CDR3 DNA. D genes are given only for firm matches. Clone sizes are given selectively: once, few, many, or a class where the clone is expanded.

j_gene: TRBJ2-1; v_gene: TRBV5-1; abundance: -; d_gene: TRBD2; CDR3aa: CASSSELTSGKFF; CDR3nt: TGCGCCAGCAGCTCCGAACTGACTAGCGGAAAGTTCTTC
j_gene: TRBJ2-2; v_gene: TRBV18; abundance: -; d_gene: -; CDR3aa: CASSPWAGELFF; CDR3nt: TGTGCCAGCTCACCATGGGCCGGGGAGCTGTTTTTT
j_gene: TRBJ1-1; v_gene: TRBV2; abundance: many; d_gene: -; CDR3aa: CASSLQGAGTEAFF; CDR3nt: TGTGCCAGCAGTCTCCAGGGTGCGGGCACTGAAGCTTTCTTT
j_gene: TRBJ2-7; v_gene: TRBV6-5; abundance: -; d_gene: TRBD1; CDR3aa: CASSGQGKIYEQYF; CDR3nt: TGTGCCAGCAGTGGACAGGGGAAAATCTACGAGCAGTACTTC
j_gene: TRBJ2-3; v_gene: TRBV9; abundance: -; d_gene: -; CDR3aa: CASSVAAGRSTDTQYF; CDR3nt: TGTGCCAGCAGCGTAGCTGCAGGGCGGAGCACAGATACGCAGTATTTT
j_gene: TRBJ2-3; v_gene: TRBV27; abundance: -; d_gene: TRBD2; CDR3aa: CASRARRLAYTDTQYF; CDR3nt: TGTGCCAGCAGAGCTAGAAGACTAGCCTACACAGATACGCAGTATTTT
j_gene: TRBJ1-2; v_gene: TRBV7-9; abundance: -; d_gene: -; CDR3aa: CASSPTVGRPYGYTF; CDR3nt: TGTGCCAGCAGCCCCACGGTCGGGCGCCCATATGGCTACACCTTC
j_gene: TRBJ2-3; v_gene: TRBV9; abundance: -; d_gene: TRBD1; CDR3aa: CASSLGQGGTDTQYF; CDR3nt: TGTGCCAGCAGCCTCGGACAGGGTGGCACAGATACGCAGTATTTT
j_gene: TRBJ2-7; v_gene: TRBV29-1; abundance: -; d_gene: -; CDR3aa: CSVVVGPYEQYF; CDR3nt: TGCAGCGTTGTTGTGGGCCCCTACGAGCAGTACTTC
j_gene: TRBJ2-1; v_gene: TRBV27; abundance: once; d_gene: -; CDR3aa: CASGRTVSRDEQFF; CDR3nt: TGTGCCAGCGGGCGGACAGTATCTCGCGATGAGCAGTTCTTC
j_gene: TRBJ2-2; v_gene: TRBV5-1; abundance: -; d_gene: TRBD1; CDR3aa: CASSYSGTVNTGELFF; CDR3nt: TGCGCCAGCAGTTACTCCGGGACAGTAAACACCGGGGAGCTGTTTTTT
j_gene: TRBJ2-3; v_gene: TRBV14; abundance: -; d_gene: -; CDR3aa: CASSQDRRVYTDTQYF; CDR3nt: TGTGCCAGCAGCCAAGATCGGCGGGTTTACACAGATACGCAGTATTTT
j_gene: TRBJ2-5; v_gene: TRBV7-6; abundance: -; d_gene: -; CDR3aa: CASSLMAGRSIQETQYF; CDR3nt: TGTGCCAGCAGCTTAATGGCAGGGCGATCGATACAAGAGACCCAGTACTTC
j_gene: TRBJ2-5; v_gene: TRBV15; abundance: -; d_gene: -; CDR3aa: CATSFEGRGETQYF; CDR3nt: TGTGCCACCAGTTTCGAAGGGAGAGGAGAGACCCAGTACTTC
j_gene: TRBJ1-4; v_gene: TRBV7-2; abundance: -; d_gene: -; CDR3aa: CASSLVWDSTNEKLFF; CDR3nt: TGTGCCAGCAGCTTAGTCTGGGACTCAACTAATGAAAAACTGTTTTTT
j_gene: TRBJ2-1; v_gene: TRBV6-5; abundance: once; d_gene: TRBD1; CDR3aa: CASSYADRVRVDEQFF; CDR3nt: TGTGCCAGCAGTTACGCGGACAGGGTACGGGTCGATGAGCAGTTCTTC
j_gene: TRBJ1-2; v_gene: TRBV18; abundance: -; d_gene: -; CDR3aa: CASSPYQQGNYGYTF; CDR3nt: TGTGCCAGCTCACCATACCAGCAGGGGAACTATGGCTACACCTTC
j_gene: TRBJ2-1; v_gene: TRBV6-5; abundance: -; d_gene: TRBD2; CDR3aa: CASNQAGERYEQFF; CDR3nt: TGTGCCAGCAACCAAGCGGGAGAACGCTATGAGCAGTTCTTC
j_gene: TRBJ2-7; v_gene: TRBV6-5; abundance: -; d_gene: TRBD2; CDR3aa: CASSYGLAGVGEQYF; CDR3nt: TGTGCCAGCAGTTACGGACTAGCGGGAGTAGGGGAGCAGTACTTC
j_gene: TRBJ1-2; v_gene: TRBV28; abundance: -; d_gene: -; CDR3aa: CASSPQGDYGYTF; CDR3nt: TGTGCCAGCAGCCCTCAAGGGGACTATGGCTACACCTTC
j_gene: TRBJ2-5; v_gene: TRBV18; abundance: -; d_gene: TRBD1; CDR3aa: CASSLGTAAQETQYF; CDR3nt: TGTGCCAGCTCACTTGGGACAGCAGCTCAAGAGACCCAGTACTTC
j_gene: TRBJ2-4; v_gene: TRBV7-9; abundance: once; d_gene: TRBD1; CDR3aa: CASSSDRFGNIQYF; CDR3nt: TGTGCCAGCAGCTCGGACAGGTTCGGGAACATTCAGTACTTC
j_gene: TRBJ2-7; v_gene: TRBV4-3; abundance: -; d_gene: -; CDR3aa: CASSQSIGLTRAYEQYF; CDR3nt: TGCGCCAGCAGCCAATCTATTGGGCTTACGAGGGCCTACGAGCAGTACTTC
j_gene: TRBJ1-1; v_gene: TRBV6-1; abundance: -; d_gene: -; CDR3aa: CASQIWAGVNTEAFF; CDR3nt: TGTGCCTCCCAAATATGGGCGGGGGTGAACACTGAAGCTTTCTTT
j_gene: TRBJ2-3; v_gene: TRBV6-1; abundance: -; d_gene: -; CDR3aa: CASTRVQVGDTQYF; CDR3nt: TGTGCCAGCACCCGAGTACAGGTGGGGGATACGCAGTATTTT
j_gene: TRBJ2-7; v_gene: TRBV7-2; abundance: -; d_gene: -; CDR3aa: CASSSPGTTAYEQYF; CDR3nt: TGTGCCAGCAGTTCCCCCGGGACAACAGCCTACGAGCAGTACTTC
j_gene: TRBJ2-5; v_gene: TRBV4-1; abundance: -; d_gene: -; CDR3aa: CASSQDGSLGQETQYF; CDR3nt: TGCGCCAGCAGCCAAGATGGTAGCCTCGGCCAAGAGACCCAGTACTTC
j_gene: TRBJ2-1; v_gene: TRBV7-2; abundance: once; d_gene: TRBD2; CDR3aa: CASSPGVAGVFDEQFF; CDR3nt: TGTGCCAGCAGCCCTGGGGTAGCGGGAGTTTTTGATGAGCAGTTCTTC
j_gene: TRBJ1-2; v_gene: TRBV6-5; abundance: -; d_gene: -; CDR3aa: CASSLHSGAYGYTF; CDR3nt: TGTGCCAGCAGTTTGCATTCTGGCGCCTATGGCTACACCTTC
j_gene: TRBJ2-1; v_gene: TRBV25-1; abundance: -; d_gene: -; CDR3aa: CASSDIRQREQFF; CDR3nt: TGTGCCAGCAGTGATATCAGACAGCGTGAGCAGTTCTTC
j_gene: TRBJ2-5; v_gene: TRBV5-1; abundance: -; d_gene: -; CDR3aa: CASRVIGQLPGETQYF; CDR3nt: TGCGCCAGCAGAGTTATAGGACAGCTGCCGGGGGAGACCCAGTACTTC
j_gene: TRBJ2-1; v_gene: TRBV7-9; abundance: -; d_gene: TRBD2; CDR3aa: CASSLSGRADNEQFF; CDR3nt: TGTGCCAGCAGCTTGAGCGGGAGGGCCGACAATGAGCAGTTCTTC
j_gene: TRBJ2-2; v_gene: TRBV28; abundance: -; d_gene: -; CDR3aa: CASSLLRGWNTGELFF; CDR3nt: TGTGCCAGCAGTCTACTCCGGGGGTGGAACACCGGGGAGCTGTTTTTT
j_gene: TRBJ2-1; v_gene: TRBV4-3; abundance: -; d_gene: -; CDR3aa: CASSGRDVKSSYNEQFF; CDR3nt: TGCGCCAGCAGTGGGAGAGACGTCAAGAGCTCCTACAATGAGCAGTTCTTC
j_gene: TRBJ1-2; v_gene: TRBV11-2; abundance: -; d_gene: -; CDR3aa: CASRLTGGFGYTF; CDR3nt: TGTGCCAGCAGGCTGACAGGAGGGTTTGGCTACACCTTC
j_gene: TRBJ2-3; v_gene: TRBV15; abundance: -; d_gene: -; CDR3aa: CATSRTPTNTDTQYF; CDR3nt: TGTGCCACCAGCAGAACCCCGACAAACACAGATACGCAGTATTTT
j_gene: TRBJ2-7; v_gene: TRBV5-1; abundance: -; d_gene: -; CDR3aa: CASSWGDGTYEQYF; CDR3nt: TGCGCCAGCAGCTGGGGGGACGGAACCTACGAGCAGTACTTC
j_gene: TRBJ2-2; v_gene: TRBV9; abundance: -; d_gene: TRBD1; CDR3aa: CASSPHDRGRPGELFF; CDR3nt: TGTGCCAGCAGCCCGCACGACAGGGGGCGTCCCGGGGAGCTGTTTTTT
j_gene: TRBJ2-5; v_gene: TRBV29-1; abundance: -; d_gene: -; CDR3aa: CSVGLQETQYF; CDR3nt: TGCAGCGTGGGCCTGCAAGAGACCCAGTACTTC
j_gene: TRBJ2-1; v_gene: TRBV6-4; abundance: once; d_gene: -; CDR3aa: CASSDPLGNEQFF; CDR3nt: TGTGCCAGCAGTGACCCATTAGGGAATGAGCAGTTCTTC
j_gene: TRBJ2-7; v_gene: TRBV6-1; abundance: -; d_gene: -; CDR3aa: CASSEAGTPYEQYF; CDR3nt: TGTGCCAGCAGTGAAGCGGGGACGCCTTACGAGCAGTACTTC
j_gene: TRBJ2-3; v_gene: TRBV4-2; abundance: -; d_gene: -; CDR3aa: CASSQDPSTDTQYF; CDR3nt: TGTGCCAGCAGCCAAGACCCCTCCACAGATACGCAGTATTTT
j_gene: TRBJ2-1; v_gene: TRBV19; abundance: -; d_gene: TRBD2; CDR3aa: CASSIDGGRSEQFF; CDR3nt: TGTGCCAGTAGTATCGATGGCGGGAGGTCGGAGCAGTTCTTC
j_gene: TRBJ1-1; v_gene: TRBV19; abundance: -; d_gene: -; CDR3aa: CASSIGPLNTEAFF; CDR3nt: TGTGCCAGTAGTATAGGGCCGTTGAACACTGAAGCTTTCTTT
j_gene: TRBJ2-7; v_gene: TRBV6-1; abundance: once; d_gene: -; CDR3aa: CASSESWSGYEQYF; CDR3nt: TGTGCCAGCAGTGAAAGCTGGAGCGGGTACGAGCAGTACTTC
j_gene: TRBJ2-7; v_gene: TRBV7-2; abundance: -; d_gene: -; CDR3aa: CASSSGRGSYEQYF; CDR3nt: TGTGCCAGCAGCTCCGGACGCGGCTCCTACGAGCAGTACTTC
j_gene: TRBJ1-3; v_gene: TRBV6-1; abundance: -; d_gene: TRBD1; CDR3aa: CASSVSTGRSGNTIYF; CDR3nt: TGTGCCAGCAGTGTGTCGACAGGGAGGTCTGGAAACACCATATATTTT
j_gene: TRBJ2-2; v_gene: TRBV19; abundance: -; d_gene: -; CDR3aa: CASSIPGSTGELFF; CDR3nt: TGTGCCAGTAGTATCCCGGGGAGCACCGGGGAGCTGTTTTTT
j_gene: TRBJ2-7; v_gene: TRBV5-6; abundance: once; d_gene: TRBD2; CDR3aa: CASSLVTSGRPPIYEQYF; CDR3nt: TGTGCCAGCAGCTTGGTGACTAGCGGGAGGCCACCCATCTACGAGCAGTACTTC